These 10 T cell receptor beta chains were sequenced from one sample in a study of vaccination and CD4 T cells after COVID-19. Antigen specificity for these receptors is unknown. Treatment specified: roughly 11-day PBMC culture with coronavirus spike peptide pools or control peptides (ViraFEST assay). Researchers used the Oncomine TCR Beta short-read assay to sequence DNA from cultured CD4+ T cells. TCRdb passed the PCR reads through MiXCR, listing each CDR3 protein once. In the table there are approximately 14,000 distinct CDR3 sequences, roughly 71% of which are singletons. The material sequenced was CD4+ T cells from blood, cultured in vitro. The receptors originated from a human donor who had recovered from COVID-19.

J is TRBJ1-2 and V is TRBV27; D may be TRBD1 (6 bases). CDR1 is MNHEY and CDR2 is SMNVEV in the germline V gene (reference sequence). The ends were cut back, 7 bases at V and 3 bases at J, with 18 bases in the middle. CDR3 length: 15 residues. The CDR3 region is CASTNFPTGHYGYTF. DNA of the CDR3: TGTGCCAGCACCAACTTCCCCACAGGGCACTATGGCTACACCTTC.

J is TRBJ2-2 and V is TRBV12-3 or TRBV12-4, with 9 bases lining up with TRBD2. J lost 5 bases, V lost 7 bases, and 2 bases had no gene match. The CDR3 covers 13 residues. The CDR3 sequence is CASTLAGTGELFF. DNA of the CDR3: TGTGCCAGCACCCTAGCGGGAACCGGGGAGCTGTTTTTT.

The J gene is TRBJ1-1, the V gene TRBV6-5; TRBD1 aligns across 8 bases. The CDR3 contains 15 residues. V lost 0 bases and J lost 5; bases outside the gene matches: 5. CDR1 is MNHEY, CDR2 SVGAGI, per germline. The CDR3 spells CASSYSQGERTEAFF. The CDR3 nucleotides are TGTGCCAGCAGTTACTCACAGGGGGAAAGAACTGAAGCTTTCTTT.

Relative to its sample, this clonotype is large. The genes are TRBV12-3 or TRBV12-4 and TRBJ1-2; 7 bases line up with TRBD1. J lost 4 bases, V lost 5 bases, and 13 bases had no gene match. The CDR3 consists of 16 residues. Here the CDR3 DNA reads TGTGCCAGCAGTCGGGCGCGACAGGGCGTAGGCTATGGCTACACCTTC. Translation: CASSRARQGVGYGYTF.

The chain carries TRBV19 and TRBJ2-1; 11 bases are a match to TRBD2. Germline V CDR1 and CDR2: LNHDA, SQIVND (reference sequence). The length of the CDR3 is 15 residues. Trimming cost V 4 bases and J 7 bases; bases outside gene matches: 6. CDR3 loop: CASSTLAGGQNEQFF. CDR3 nucleotides: TGTGCCAGTAGTACTTTAGCGGGAGGGCAAAATGAGCAGTTCTTC.

This clonotype was seen a handful of times. This rearrangement joins TRBV7-6 to TRBJ2-4; D remains unclear. Germline values: CDR1 SGHVS, CDR2 FNYEAQ. The CDR3 contains 13 residues. Trimming took 5 bases from V and 8 from J, leaving 13 bases between them. The chain's CDR3 is CASSLGMVDIQYF. The DNA for the CDR3 is TGTGCCAGCAGCCTAGGGATGGTAGACATTCAGTACTTC.

J is TRBJ2-6 and V is TRBV7-6, with 7 bases aligning to TRBD1. The CDR3 runs to 17 residues. Looked up from germline, CDR1 is SGHVS and CDR2 is FNYEAQ. With 6 bases clipped from V and 1 base from J, the junction kept 9 bases outside the gene matches. The CDR3 DNA reads as TGTGCCAGCAGTAGGCCAGGGGGAAGATCTGGGGCCAACGTCCTGACTTTC. Its translation: CASSRPGGRSGANVLTF.

On this clonotype: A junction boundary mismatches the germline segment, possibly from a read error. The chain recombines TRBV7-2 with TRBJ2-7, with D perhaps matching TRBD2 (5 bases). Germline V CDR1 and CDR2: SGHTA, FQGNSA. The CDR3 is made up of 16 amino acids. CDR3 loop: CASSQDWASPSYEQYF. CDR3 bases: TGCGCCAGCAGCCAAGATTGGGCTAGCCCGTCCTACGAGCAGTACTTC.

The V and J genes are TRBV20-1 and TRBJ2-3; D remains unclear. Trimming left V 1 base short and J 6 bases short, with 11 bases between. CDR1 and CDR2 from the germline V gene are DFQATT and SNEGSKA (reference sequence). The CDR3 spans 13 residues. The CDR3 sequence is CSARAPGRDTQYF. The CDR3 DNA sequence: TGCAGTGCTAGAGCGCCCGGACGGGATACGCAGTATTTT.

This clonotype was picked up one time. This chain connects TRBV18 to TRBJ2-3; 8 positions match TRBD1. V was pared by 0 bases and J by 2 bases, with 19 bases of the junction left unmatched. CDR3 size: 21 residues. Germline V CDR1 and CDR2: KGHSH, LQKENI. The DNA for the CDR3 is TGTGCCAGCTCACCACCCTTTTTGGGCCAGGGGGCGAGGACGGCCACAGATACGCAGTATTTT. Residues: CASSPPFLGQGARTATDTQYF.